This TCR beta chain was captured in a study of T-cell reconstitution after alpha-beta-depleted transplantation in children. This clonotype was observed many times. The V and J ends lost 0 bases and 3 bases, in that order; junction bases with no gene match: 2. Germline V gene data show CDR1 as SGHNT and CDR2 as YYREEE (reference sequence). This CDR3 is 15 amino acids long. Preparation of the TCRbeta library used unique molecular identifiers. TCRdb reanalysed the PCR reads using MiXCR and keeps one entry per CDR3 protein. The profile shows about half a million distinct CDR3 sequences, approximately 13% of them singletons.

V and J are TRBV5-4 and TRBJ2-7, with 11 bases that match TRBD1. The TCR sequence derives from a human donor who donated a stem cell graft to a child with combined immunodeficiency. The material was PBMCs from the stem cell graft donor, obtained from the stem cell graft. DNA for the CDR3: TGTGCCAGCAGCTTGGGGACAGGGGGCAACTACGAGCAGTACTTC. Its protein product is CASSLGTGGNYEQYF.